This TCR beta chain comes out of a study of shared clonotypes between healthy human individuals. About the research overall: Donors consisted of a couple of women and three men between 18 and 49. Study findings and constraints: Memory subsets generally showed lower estimated richness than naive subsets. Clonotypes not shared had lower generation probabilities than those common to all four donors.

The J segment lost 0 bases and the V segment lost 1 base, leaving 6 bases of the junction unmatched. This CDR3 is 16 amino acids long. Per the germline V gene, CDR1 is SQVTM and CDR2 is ANQGSEA. The naive CD8 fraction comprised CD45RO-negative cells positively selected for CCR7 and excluded terminally differentiated effector memory CD45RA+ cells. Remarks on this clone: Its antigen remains unknown.

Clones were sequenced by immunoSEQ multiplex PCR, and TCRdb holds only the in-frame ones, with some missing. Among hundreds of thousands of clones listed, roughly 96% were seen once. This sequence originates from a woman under 40 in good health. The chain couples TRBV29-1 to TRBJ2-3; 8 nucleotides agree with TRBD2. The sequencing input was naive CD8+ T cells sorted from blood. The CDR3 nucleotides read TGCAGCGTTGAAGGGACTAGCAGAACTAGCACAGATACGCAGTATTTT. This translates into CSVEGTSRTSTDTQYF.